This is a list of T cell receptor beta chains from one sample in a study of naive and memory T cell subsets. From the UMI-ligation and nested PCR reads, TCRdb called clonotypes with MiXCR, one entry per CDR3 protein. The sample carries more than 20,000 distinct CDR3 sequences, about 6.1% recorded once. The sample in question was skin, obtained from a tuberculin skin test site. The receptors stem from an adult in good health. Each CDR3 is given with its conserved first and last residue. Fields, in order: V gene, D gene, J gene, clone size, CDR3 protein, CDR3 DNA. A D gene is named only where the DNA matches it firmly. Rows may omit the clone size; those that give it use once, few, many or a size class.

V: TRBV15; D: TRBD1; J: TRBJ2-3; size: -; CDR3: CATSLDRVPTDTQYF; DNA: TGTGCCACCAGCCTGGACAGGGTACCCACAGATACGCAGTATTTT
V: TRBV5-1; D: -; J: TRBJ2-2; size: medium-sized; CDR3: CASSQYVRTENTGELFF; DNA: TGCGCCAGCAGCCAGTATGTGCGGACAGAGAACACCGGGGAGCTGTTTTTT
V: TRBV28; D: -; J: TRBJ2-4; size: many; CDR3: CASRTERNIQYF; DNA: TGTGCCAGCCGGACAGAAAGAAACATTCAGTACTTC
V: TRBV7-2; D: TRBD2; J: TRBJ2-5; size: few; CDR3: CASSRAGVAETQYF; DNA: TGTGCCAGCAGCCGAGCGGGAGTAGCTGAGACCCAGTACTTC
V: TRBV9; D: -; J: TRBJ2-7; size: -; CDR3: CASSVGFSSYEQYF; DNA: TGTGCCAGCAGCGTAGGGTTCAGCTCCTACGAGCAGTACTTC
V: TRBV5-4; D: -; J: TRBJ2-1; size: -; CDR3: CASSLNSIADEQFF; DNA: TGTGCCAGCAGCTTGAACTCAATTGCGGATGAGCAGTTCTTC
V: TRBV5-6; D: TRBD2; J: TRBJ2-1; size: many; CDR3: CASSRLPRLAGDRELDEQFF; DNA: TGTGCCAGCAGCCGACTACCCCGACTAGCGGGAGATAGAGAACTCGATGAGCAGTTCTTC
V: TRBV13; D: TRBD2; J: TRBJ2-7; size: -; CDR3: CASSSGTAGGGREQYF; DNA: TGTGCCAGCAGCTCGGGAACAGCGGGAGGAGGACGCGAGCAGTACTTC
V: TRBV20-1; D: -; J: TRBJ1-2; size: -; CDR3: CSANYDRSSYTF; DNA: TGCAGTGCTAATTATGACAGGTCAAGCTACACCTTC
V: TRBV28; D: TRBD2; J: TRBJ2-1; size: -; CDR3: CASNPLGLAGHEQFF; DNA: TGTGCCAGCAACCCGCTGGGACTAGCGGGCCATGAGCAGTTCTTC
V: TRBV30; D: TRBD1; J: TRBJ1-2; size: many; CDR3: CAWSEGQGDGYTF; DNA: TGTGCCTGGAGCGAGGGACAGGGCGATGGCTACACCTTC
V: TRBV4-1; D: -; J: TRBJ2-1; size: few; CDR3: CASSPSPGRGNEQFF; DNA: TGCGCCAGCAGCCCTTCGCCAGGTAGGGGTAATGAGCAGTTCTTC
V: TRBV20-1; D: -; J: TRBJ2-3; size: many; CDR3: CSARESRGSGRTDTQYF; DNA: TGCAGTGCTAGAGAGAGCCGGGGGAGCGGACGCACAGATACGCAGTATTTT
V: TRBV5-1; D: -; J: TRBJ2-7; size: many; CDR3: CASSFGWGSYEQYF; DNA: TGCGCCAGCAGCTTCGGCTGGGGAAGCTACGAGCAGTACTTC
V: TRBV28; D: TRBD1; J: TRBJ2-5; size: few; CDR3: CASSSQGDPQETQYF; DNA: TGTGCCAGCAGTTCCCAGGGGGACCCTCAAGAGACCCAGTACTTC
V: TRBV4-3; D: TRBD1; J: TRBJ2-1; size: many; CDR3: CASSLADRGGYNEQFF; DNA: TGCGCCAGCAGCCTAGCGGACAGGGGAGGGTACAATGAGCAGTTCTTC
V: TRBV5-5; D: -; J: TRBJ2-2; size: many; CDR3: CASSLRGANTGELFF; DNA: TGTGCCAGCAGCTTGAGGGGCGCGAACACCGGGGAGCTGTTTTTT
V: TRBV12-3/TRBV12-4; D: TRBD2; J: TRBJ2-3; size: many; CDR3: CASKAGVSTDTQYF; DNA: TGTGCCAGCAAGGCGGGGGTTAGCACAGATACGCAGTATTTT
V: TRBV6-6; D: -; J: TRBJ2-1; size: many; CDR3: CASGGNEQFF; DNA: TGTGCCAGCGGAGGGAATGAGCAGTTCTTC
V: TRBV30; D: TRBD1; J: TRBJ2-7; size: many; CDR3: CAGGQVGLHEQYF; DNA: TGTGCCGGAGGACAGGTGGGATTACACGAGCAGTACTTC
V: TRBV4-2; D: -; J: TRBJ2-7; size: medium-sized; CDR3: CASSQSFGLSSYEQYF; DNA: TGTGCCAGCAGCCAGTCATTCGGACTGAGCTCCTACGAGCAGTACTTC
V: TRBV20-1; D: TRBD1; J: TRBJ1-2; size: many; CDR3: CSAGQGGNYGYTF; DNA: TGCAGTGCGGGCCAGGGGGGTAACTATGGCTACACCTTC
V: TRBV5-5; D: TRBD1; J: TRBJ1-3; size: few; CDR3: CASSSIWGYGTGAFSGNTIYF; DNA: TGTGCCAGCAGCTCGATTTGGGGTTACGGGACAGGGGCCTTCTCTGGAAACACCATATATTTT
V: TRBV9; D: -; J: TRBJ1-3; size: -; CDR3: CASSRDGNSGNTIYF; DNA: TGTGCCAGCTCCCGGGACGGTAACTCTGGAAACACCATATATTTT
V: TRBV20-1; D: -; J: TRBJ2-7; size: few; CDR3: CSAPSGTRGEQYF; DNA: TGCAGTGCCCCATCCGGGACCCGAGGGGAGCAGTACTTC
V: TRBV30; D: TRBD2; J: TRBJ2-3; size: few; CDR3: CAWVSGISTDTQYF; DNA: TGTGCCTGGGTTAGCGGGATATCCACAGATACGCAGTATTTT
V: TRBV12-3/TRBV12-4; D: -; J: TRBJ2-7; size: medium-sized; CDR3: CASSSEVEYEQYF; DNA: TGTGCCAGCAGTTCCGAGGTGGAGTACGAGCAGTACTTC
V: TRBV7-6; D: TRBD2; J: TRBJ2-5; size: many; CDR3: CASSFGGLAGVSETQYF; DNA: TGTGCCAGCAGCTTCGGAGGACTAGCGGGAGTTTCAGAGACCCAGTACTTC
V: TRBV20-1; D: -; J: TRBJ2-7; size: many; CDR3: CSASISYEQYF; DNA: TGCAGTGCTAGCATCTCCTACGAGCAGTACTTC
V: TRBV20-1; D: TRBD2; J: TRBJ2-1; size: medium-sized; CDR3: CSAREGTSGHNEQFF; DNA: TGCAGTGCTAGAGAAGGGACTAGCGGCCACAATGAGCAGTTCTTC
V: TRBV29-1; D: -; J: TRBJ1-1; size: many; CDR3: CSVGTHVTEAFF; DNA: TGCAGCGTGGGGACGCATGTCACTGAAGCTTTCTTT
V: TRBV5-6; D: -; J: TRBJ2-1; size: many; CDR3: CASSLAPNGNEQFF; DNA: TGTGCCAGCAGCTTGGCCCCGAACGGCAATGAGCAGTTCTTC
V: TRBV11-1; D: -; J: TRBJ2-5; size: many; CDR3: CASSPTNQETQYF; DNA: TGTGCCAGCAGTCCGACTAACCAAGAGACCCAGTACTTC
V: TRBV7-8; D: -; J: TRBJ2-1; size: few; CDR3: CASSLAYGSAYNEQFF; DNA: TGTGCCAGCAGCTTAGCTTACGGGAGTGCTTACAATGAGCAGTTCTTC
V: TRBV7-9; D: -; J: TRBJ2-7; size: few; CDR3: CASSLDGPYEQYF; DNA: TGTGCCAGCAGCTTAGATGGACCCTACGAGCAGTACTTC
V: TRBV3-1; D: -; J: TRBJ1-5; size: many; CDR3: CASSQDLNQPQHF; DNA: TGTGCCAGCAGCCAAGATTTGAATCAGCCCCAGCATTTT
V: TRBV7-3; D: TRBD2; J: TRBJ2-5; size: few; CDR3: CASSLSPSGGQETQYF; DNA: TGTGCCAGCAGCTTAAGTCCTAGCGGGGGTCAAGAGACCCAGTACTTC
V: TRBV5-4; D: -; J: TRBJ2-2; size: many; CDR3: CASSFRPDLGVRELFF; DNA: TGTGCCAGCAGCTTTCGTCCTGATTTGGGAGTCCGGGAGCTGTTTTTT
V: TRBV7-3; D: TRBD2; J: TRBJ2-1; size: many; CDR3: CASSLFERGDEQFF; DNA: TGTGCCAGCAGCTTGTTTGAGCGGGGAGATGAGCAGTTCTTC
V: TRBV30; D: TRBD1; J: TRBJ1-5; size: few; CDR3: CAWSRTGLNQPQHF; DNA: TGTGCCTGGAGTAGGACAGGTCTTAATCAGCCCCAGCATTTT
V: TRBV6-6; D: TRBD1; J: TRBJ2-6; size: few; CDR3: CASSPTGSRANVLTF; DNA: TGTGCCAGCAGTCCGACAGGGTCTAGGGCCAACGTCCTGACTTTC
V: TRBV9; D: TRBD2; J: TRBJ2-1; size: many; CDR3: CASSETSGGGDEQFF; DNA: TGTGCCAGCAGCGAGACTAGCGGAGGGGGGGATGAGCAGTTCTTC
V: TRBV20-1; D: TRBD2; J: TRBJ2-3; size: -; CDR3: CSALSGTSGTSTDTQYF; DNA: TGCAGTGCTCTTTCCGGGACTAGCGGGACCAGCACAGATACGCAGTATTTT
V: TRBV6-5; D: -; J: TRBJ1-1; size: -; CDR3: CASLGEGALNTEAFF; DNA: TGTGCCAGCCTCGGGGAAGGAGCTCTGAACACTGAAGCTTTCTTT
V: TRBV20-1; D: -; J: TRBJ2-3; size: many; CDR3: CSARDMRGLTDTQYF; DNA: TGCAGTGCTAGAGATATGCGGGGCCTCACAGATACGCAGTATTTT
V: TRBV20-1; D: -; J: TRBJ2-3; size: -; CDR3: CSAGRSGATDTQYF; DNA: TGCAGTGCTGGGCGCTCCGGAGCCACAGATACGCAGTATTTT
V: TRBV6-2/TRBV6-3; D: -; J: TRBJ2-5; size: many; CDR3: CASTPPDKPQETQYF; DNA: TGTGCCAGCACCCCGCCGGACAAACCCCAAGAGACCCAGTACTTC